A selection of T cell receptor beta chains follows, all from one sample in a study of T cell repertoires in cytomegalovirus infection. The antigens of these receptors remain unknown. TCRdb independently ran MiXCR on the reads; one entry per CDR3 protein. The sample includes 650,000 to 850,000 distinct CDR3 sequences, 25% to 30% seen only once; the top ten take approximately 14%. The specimen was cultured CD8+ T cells from PBMCs, collected from culture after CMV antigen stimulation. The receptors come from a human donor in good health (CMV status not recorded). Some clones in this sample may be carry-over from other donors' samples. Both conserved end residues are trimmed from each CDR3.

J gene: TRBJ1-2
CDR3 length: 11
V gene: TRBV29-1
CDR3 protein: SVPQQGVDGYT

J gene: TRBJ1-2
CDR3 length: 15
V gene: TRBV7-6
CDR3 protein: ASSLVGGSRDKEGYT

J gene: TRBJ2-1
CDR3 length: 11
V gene: TRBV28
CDR3 protein: ASSRLQGGEQF

J gene: TRBJ2-1
CDR3 length: 10
V gene: TRBV2
CDR3 protein: ASSRVVNEQF

J gene: TRBJ1-2
CDR3 length: 13
V gene: TRBV6-5
CDR3 protein: ASSYGAGTPYGYT

J gene: TRBJ1-2
CDR3 length: 14
V gene: TRBV10-3
CDR3 protein: AISETRKTDTYGYT

J gene: TRBJ1-1
CDR3 length: 12
V gene: TRBV27
CDR3 protein: ASSTWTGDTEAF

J gene: TRBJ1-5
CDR3 length: 14
V gene: TRBV6-1
CDR3 protein: ASSSHDPRGRQPQH

J gene: TRBJ1-6
CDR3 length: 12
V gene: TRBV19
CDR3 protein: ASSIGQGFSPLH

J gene: TRBJ2-2
CDR3 length: 12
V gene: TRBV5-3
CDR3 protein: ASSSSDDTGELF

J gene: TRBJ1-2
CDR3 length: 14
V gene: TRBV20-1
CDR3 protein: SAREMGTAVYYGYT

J gene: TRBJ2-2
CDR3 length: 12
V gene: TRBV27
CDR3 protein: ASSPYPGTGELF

J gene: TRBJ2-2
CDR3 length: 12
V gene: TRBV7-8
CDR3 protein: ASVVGSWTGELF

J gene: TRBJ2-7
CDR3 length: 13
V gene: TRBV7-8
CDR3 protein: ASSPPGGDFYEQY

J gene: TRBJ2-3
CDR3 length: 13
V gene: TRBV7-4
CDR3 protein: ASSFAGTEGNTQY

J gene: TRBJ1-5
CDR3 length: 13
V gene: TRBV15
CDR3 protein: ATSREWDGNQPQH

J gene: TRBJ2-1
CDR3 length: 14
V gene: TRBV6-1
CDR3 protein: ASSEGDGGDYNEQF

J gene: TRBJ1-1
CDR3 length: 11
V gene: TRBV4-1
CDR3 protein: ASSQAHGTEAF

J gene: TRBJ2-1
CDR3 length: 13
V gene: TRBV19
CDR3 protein: ASSIPSERVNEQF

J gene: TRBJ2-1
CDR3 length: 11
V gene: TRBV28
CDR3 protein: ASSPRARKEQF

J gene: TRBJ2-7
CDR3 length: 11
V gene: TRBV20-1
CDR3 protein: SARTGGFYEQY

J gene: TRBJ2-3
CDR3 length: 14
V gene: TRBV12-3/TRBV12-4
CDR3 protein: ASSPPGLAGSDTQY

J gene: TRBJ1-6
CDR3 length: 12
V gene: TRBV27
CDR3 protein: ASAPGTDNSPLH

J gene: TRBJ1-2
CDR3 length: 12
V gene: TRBV7-9
CDR3 protein: ASSPSSGGDGYT

J gene: TRBJ2-4
CDR3 length: 14
V gene: TRBV3-1
CDR3 protein: ASSQDQGTGKNIQY

J gene: TRBJ1-1
CDR3 length: 14
V gene: TRBV11-2
CDR3 protein: ASSLVRVGPYTEAF

J gene: TRBJ2-5
CDR3 length: 12
V gene: TRBV7-8
CDR3 protein: ASSPRALRETQY

J gene: TRBJ2-5
CDR3 length: 13
V gene: TRBV10-3
CDR3 protein: AISPDRGLQETQY

J gene: TRBJ1-5
CDR3 length: 11
V gene: TRBV7-6
CDR3 protein: ASSPQSNQPQH

J gene: TRBJ1-2
CDR3 length: 14
V gene: TRBV27
CDR3 protein: ASSLSGQGGLYGYT

J gene: TRBJ1-6
CDR3 length: 11
V gene: TRBV6-1
CDR3 protein: ASSLTGNPPLH

J gene: TRBJ2-7
CDR3 length: 14
V gene: TRBV7-8
CDR3 protein: ASSLDALDATYEQY

J gene: TRBJ2-5
CDR3 length: 10
V gene: TRBV7-9
CDR3 protein: ASRMTGETQY

J gene: TRBJ2-3
CDR3 length: 11
V gene: TRBV19
CDR3 protein: ASSAGPEGTQY

J gene: TRBJ1-5
CDR3 length: 13
V gene: TRBV27
CDR3 protein: ASSSRGGGNQPQH

J gene: TRBJ2-1
CDR3 length: 15
V gene: TRBV6-2/TRBV6-3
CDR3 protein: ASSYSRAGALYNEQF

J gene: TRBJ1-1
CDR3 length: 15
V gene: TRBV7-8
CDR3 protein: ASSLGRHILKNTEAF

J gene: TRBJ2-3
CDR3 length: 14
V gene: TRBV20-1
CDR3 protein: SASQRLAGGTDTQY

J gene: TRBJ2-1
CDR3 length: 14
V gene: TRBV3-1
CDR3 protein: ASSQEASGVRNEQF

J gene: TRBJ1-3
CDR3 length: 12
V gene: TRBV6-5
CDR3 protein: ASSLQGLSNTIY

J gene: TRBJ1-1
CDR3 length: 12
V gene: TRBV14
CDR3 protein: ASSQAGRYTEAF

J gene: TRBJ1-4
CDR3 length: 14
V gene: TRBV7-9
CDR3 protein: ASSSGTGVTNEKLF

J gene: TRBJ2-2
CDR3 length: 11
V gene: TRBV27
CDR3 protein: ASSLSHTGELF

J gene: TRBJ1-4
CDR3 length: 13
V gene: TRBV4-3
CDR3 protein: ASSQDFQGSEKLF

J gene: TRBJ2-7
CDR3 length: 10
V gene: TRBV7-6
CDR3 protein: AGSSLADEQY

J gene: TRBJ1-5
CDR3 length: 14
V gene: TRBV9
CDR3 protein: ASSESGVNPLWPQH

J gene: TRBJ2-1
CDR3 length: 14
V gene: TRBV11-2
CDR3 protein: ASSSPLGGPYNEQF

J gene: TRBJ2-1
CDR3 length: 13
V gene: TRBV7-9
CDR3 protein: ASRRPDNSYNEQF

J gene: TRBJ2-7
CDR3 length: 10
V gene: TRBV2
CDR3 protein: ASRPGVYEQY

J gene: TRBJ2-3
CDR3 length: 14
V gene: TRBV7-9
CDR3 protein: ASSKGLAGQTDTQY

J gene: TRBJ2-7
CDR3 length: 13
V gene: TRBV4-1
CDR3 protein: ASSQDPGRSYEQY

J gene: TRBJ1-1
CDR3 length: 11
V gene: TRBV12-3/TRBV12-4
CDR3 protein: ASSFVLNTEAF

J gene: TRBJ2-1
CDR3 length: 11
V gene: TRBV10-3
CDR3 protein: AIRLAGYNEQF

J gene: TRBJ2-7
CDR3 length: 12
V gene: TRBV7-2
CDR3 protein: ASSSTSGGLEQY

J gene: TRBJ2-2
CDR3 length: 15
V gene: TRBV12-3/TRBV12-4
CDR3 protein: ASSPGLAGVHTGELF

J gene: TRBJ2-1
CDR3 length: 15
V gene: TRBV20-1
CDR3 protein: SASRFPHRDFYNEQF

J gene: TRBJ1-5
CDR3 length: 13
V gene: TRBV7-9
CDR3 protein: ASSPGTASNQSQH

J gene: TRBJ2-1
CDR3 length: 13
V gene: TRBV7-9
CDR3 protein: ASSPDRSKYNEQF